The entry that follows covers one T cell receptor (beta chain) sequence. What it binds is not known. The table came from immunoSEQ multiplex PCR; TCRdb's copy has only in-frame clones and leaves some out. The sample lists around 41,000 clones; approximately 90% were seen once. The sample comes from a study of OX40 agonist ivuxolimab in advanced cancers. Study-wide results and limits: Dosing at 0.1 to 3.0 mg/kg was accompanied by clonal expansion of CD4+ and CD8+ blood T cells by week 6.

Trimming cost V 3 bases and J 6 bases, with 15 bases left between them. Germline values: CDR1 SNHLY, CDR2 FYNNEI. This CDR3 spans 14 amino acids. Sequencing was performed on CD4+ or CD8+ T cells sorted from blood, taken in a trial of the OX40 agonist ivuxolimab. The sequence derives from an adult with an advanced solid tumor such as melanoma, head and neck, liver or kidney cancer. The genes are TRBV2 and TRBJ2-7; TRBD1 is a possible D gene (5 bases). DNA of the CDR3: TGTGCCAGCAGTGAGTGGCAGGGCAGAACCGAGCAGTACTTC. Its translation is CASSEWQGRTEQYF.